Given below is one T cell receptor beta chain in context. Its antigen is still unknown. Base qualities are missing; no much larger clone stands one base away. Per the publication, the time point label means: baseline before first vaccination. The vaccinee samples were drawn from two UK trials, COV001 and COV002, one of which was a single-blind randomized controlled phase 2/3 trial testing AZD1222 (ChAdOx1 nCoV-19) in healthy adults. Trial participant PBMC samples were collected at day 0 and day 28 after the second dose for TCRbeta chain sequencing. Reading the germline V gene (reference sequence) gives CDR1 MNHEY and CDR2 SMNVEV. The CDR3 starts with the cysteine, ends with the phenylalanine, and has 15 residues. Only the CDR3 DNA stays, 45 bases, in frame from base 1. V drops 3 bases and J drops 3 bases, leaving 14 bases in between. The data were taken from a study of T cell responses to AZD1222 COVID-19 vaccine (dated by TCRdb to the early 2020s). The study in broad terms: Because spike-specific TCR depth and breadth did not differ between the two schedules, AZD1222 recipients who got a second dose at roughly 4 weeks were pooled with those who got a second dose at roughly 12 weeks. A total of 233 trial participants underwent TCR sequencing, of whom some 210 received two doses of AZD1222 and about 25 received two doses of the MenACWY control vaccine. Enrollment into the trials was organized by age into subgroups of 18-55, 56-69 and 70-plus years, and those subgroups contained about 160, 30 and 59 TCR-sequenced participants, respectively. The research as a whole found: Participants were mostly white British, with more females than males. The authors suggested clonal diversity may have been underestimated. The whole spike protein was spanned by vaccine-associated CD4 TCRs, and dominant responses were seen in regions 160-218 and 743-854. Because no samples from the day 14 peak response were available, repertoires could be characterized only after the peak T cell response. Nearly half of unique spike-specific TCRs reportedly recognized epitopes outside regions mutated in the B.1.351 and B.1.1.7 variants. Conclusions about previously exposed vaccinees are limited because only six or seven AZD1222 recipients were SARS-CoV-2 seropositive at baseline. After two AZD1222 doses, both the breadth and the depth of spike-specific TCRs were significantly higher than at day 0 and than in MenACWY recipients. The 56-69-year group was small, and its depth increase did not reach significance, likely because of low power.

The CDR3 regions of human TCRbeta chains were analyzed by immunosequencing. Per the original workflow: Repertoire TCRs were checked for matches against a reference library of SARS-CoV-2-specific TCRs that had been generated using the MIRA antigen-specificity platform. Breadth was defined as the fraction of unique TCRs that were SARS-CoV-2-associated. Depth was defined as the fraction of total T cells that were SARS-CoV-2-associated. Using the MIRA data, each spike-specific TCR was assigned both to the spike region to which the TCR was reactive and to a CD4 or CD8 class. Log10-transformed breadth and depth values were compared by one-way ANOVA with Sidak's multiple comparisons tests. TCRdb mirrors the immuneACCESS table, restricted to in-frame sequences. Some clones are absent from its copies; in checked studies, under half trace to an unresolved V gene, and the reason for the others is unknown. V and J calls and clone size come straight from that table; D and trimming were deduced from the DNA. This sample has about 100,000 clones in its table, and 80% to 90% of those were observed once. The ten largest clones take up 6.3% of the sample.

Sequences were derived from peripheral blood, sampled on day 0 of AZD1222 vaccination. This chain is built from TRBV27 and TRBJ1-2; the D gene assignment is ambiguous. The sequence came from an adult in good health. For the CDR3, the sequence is CASSLAGTNDYGYTF. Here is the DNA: TGTGCCAGCAGTTTGGCAGGAACGAACGACTATGGCTACACCTTC.